This TCR beta chain originates from a study of blood T cell repertoires in COVID-19. Study context: The United States, Italy and Spain provided the acute and convalescent COVID-19 samples. T cells, B-cell-depleted T cells, or PBMCs provided the cDNA or gDNA that served as material.

Authors' analysis steps: From reference gene primer amplification, estimates of nucleated cell counts were derived. Measured with immunoSEQ multiplex PCR; TCRdb has only the in-frame clones, and not every one. V, J and clone size are taken as reported in that table, and D and trimming were inferred from the DNA itself. The sample includes roughly 130,000 clones, more than 75% seen only once; the top ten take 3.6%. Deletions cut 6 bases from V and 14 bases from J, with 16 bases between. The CDR3 totals 11 residues. Germline CDR1 and CDR2: DFQATT and SNEGSKA (reference sequence). The sequence derives from an older woman with acute or convalescent COVID-19. The genes are TRBV20-1 and TRBJ1-4; a possible D gene is TRBD1 (6 bases). The source material was peripheral blood. The CDR3 coding sequence is TGCAGTGCAAATCAGGGGCCCTTCCTGTTTTTT. Translated: CSANQGPFLFF.